The following is a TCR beta chain sequence with its context. Antigen specificity is unknown. Measured with immunoSEQ multiplex PCR; TCRdb has only the in-frame clones, and not every one. The table shows about 120,000 clones, with about 90% occurring only once. This specimen comes from a study of T cell responses to AZD1222 COVID-19 vaccine. Study-wide points: Spike-specific TCR breadth and depth were elevated following two AZD1222 doses. Just six AZD1222 recipients were seropositive at baseline. The donors showed a predominance of white British ancestry and of females, with possible underestimation of clonal diversity.

Germline-derived CDR1 and CDR2 are SEHNR and FQNEAQ (reference sequence). Trimming cost V 5 bases and J 3 bases, with 6 bases left between them. The CDR3 sequence is 12 residues long. The chain joins TRBV7-9 to TRBJ2-3; no definite D call. The sample was peripheral blood, taken on day 0 of AZD1222 vaccination. This TCR was sampled from an adult in good health. The DNA for the CDR3 is TGTGCCAGCAGCCTTTCGACAGATACGCAGTATTTT. This sequence encodes CASSLSTDTQYF. The complete variable domain, with remaining parts taken from reference TRBV7-9 and TRBJ2-3, reads DTGVSQNPRHKITKRGQNVTFRCDPISEHNRLYWYRQTLGQGPEFLTYFQNEAQLEKSRLLSDRFSAERPKGSFSTLEIQRTEQGDSAMYLCASSLSTDTQYFGPGTRLTVL.